Each of the 19 T cell receptor beta chains below was sequenced from the same sample in a study of cytomegalovirus exposure and HLA in healthy donors. The PCR had 60 Vbeta and 13 Jbeta primers. TCRdb keeps only in-frame clones here, not all; method: immunoSEQ multiplex PCR. The sample has around 140,000 clones; approximately 61% are singletons. Sequencing was performed on PBMCs. Receptors originate from a woman aged 40 to 50 in good health and CMV-seronegative.

The chain couples TRBV6-1 to TRBJ2-1; TRBD2 matches at 8 bases. Germline CDR1 MNHNS, CDR2 SASEGT. The ends lost 8 bases at V and 7 bases at J; junction bases unmatched: 10. The CDR3 sequence is 14 residues long. The CDR3 reads CASSGLGTFNEQFF. The CDR3 DNA follows: TGTGCCAGCTCGGGACTAGGGACTTTTAATGAGCAGTTCTTC.

This clone was counted between two and nine times. CDR3 DNA: TGTGCCAGCAGCTTGCAGGGACAGAAAAACACCGGGGAGCTGTTTTTT. This sequence encodes CASSLQGQKNTGELFF. The genes are TRBV7-3 and TRBJ2-2; 7 nucleotides match TRBD1. V trimming: 3 bases; J trimming: 2 bases; junction bases outside the gene matches: 6. CDR3 size: 16 residues. The germline V gene encodes CDR1 SGHTA and CDR2 FQGTGA.

Only a few counts were recorded for this clone. V usage is TRBV28 and J usage is TRBJ1-1; perhaps TRBD1 as D (5 bases). V was shortened by 6 bases and J by 3 bases, with 14 bases between the two germline ends. CDR3 length: 14 residues. Germline V gene lookup returns CDR1 MDHEN and CDR2 SYDVKM. The CDR3 coding sequence is TGTGCCAGCAGACCTGCAGGGATGGACACTGAAGCTTTCTTT. Translating gives CASRPAGMDTEAFF.

The chain couples TRBV7-9 to TRBJ1-2; D not certain. The CDR3 sequence is 15 residues long. CDR1 and CDR2 from the germline V gene are SEHNR and FQNEAQ (reference sequence). V lost 5 bases and J 4 bases, leaving 17 bases between the germline ends. The CDR3 region has the DNA TGTGCCAGCAGCACTCAACTCGGGGTTAGCTATGGCTACACCTTC. It translates to CASSTQLGVSYGYTF.

This chain uses TRBV12-5 with TRBJ1-1, with D maybe TRBD1 (5 bases). CDR1 LGHNT and CDR2 FRNRAP come from the germline V gene. The length of the CDR3 is 17 residues. The V gene lost 6 bases and the J gene lost 0 bases, with 20 bases spanning the gap. Here the CDR3 DNA reads TGTGCTAGTGGCCACGGGGGGGGTACACGCATGAACACTGAAGCTTTCTTT. Translation gives CASGHGGGTRMNTEAFF.

The chain couples TRBV4-1 to TRBJ2-3; D gene ambiguous. The germline V gene has CDR1 MGHRA and CDR2 YSYEKL. The germline V and J ends were trimmed by 0 bases and 1 base, with 8 bases remaining between them. The CDR3 has 15 residues. CDR3 bases: TGCGCCAGCAGCCAAGATTACCAGGGCACAGATACGCAGTATTTT. Translated, it gives CASSQDYQGTDTQYF.

The CDR3 here is CASRGTSGLETGELFF. The CDR3 DNA reads as TGTGCCAGTAGAGGGACTAGCGGTCTGGAGACCGGGGAGCTGTTTTTT. The chain recombines TRBV19 with TRBJ2-2; 11 positions agree with TRBD2. J lost 5 bases, V lost 6 bases, and 8 bases had no gene match. Germline CDR1 LNHDA, CDR2 SQIVND (reference sequence). The CDR3 consists of 16 residues.

The genes are TRBV7-6 and TRBJ1-1, with 12 positions matching TRBD1. The CDR3 has 17 amino acids. From germline, CDR1 is SGHVS and CDR2 FNYEAQ. V lost 5 bases, J lost 2 bases, and 9 bases stayed unmatched. CDR3 nucleotides: TGTGCCAGCAGCAGGAGGGGACAGGGGGCCGGAAACACTGAAGCTTTCTTT. Protein sequence: CASSRRGQGAGNTEAFF. The full variable domain, its missing parts supplied by reference TRBV7-6 and TRBJ1-1, is GAGVSQSPRYKVTKRGQDVALRCDPISGHVSLYWYRQALGQGPEFLTYFNYEAQQDKSGLPNDRFSAERPEGSISTLTIQRTEQRDSAMYRCASSRRGQGAGNTEAFFGQGTRLTVV.

V is TRBV2 and J is TRBJ1-6; the D gene is possibly TRBD1 (6 bases). V lost 3 bases and J 6 bases, leaving 12 bases between the germline ends. CDR3 length: 15 amino acids. Germline-derived CDR1 and CDR2 are SNHLY and FYNNEI. CDR3 sequence (DNA): TGTGCCAGCAGTGAGAGGGGGGGGAGTAATTCACCCCTCCACTTT. Translation gives CASSERGGSNSPLHF.

This clone was observed a few times. The CDR3 nucleotides are TGTGCCAGCAGTCGCGGACAGGGAAGGGGGAATGAGCAGTTCTTC. Its protein is CASSRGQGRGNEQFF. The V and J genes are TRBV28 and TRBJ2-1, with 8 bases fitting TRBD1. Germline lookup yields CDR1 MDHEN and CDR2 SYDVKM. The CDR3 consists of 15 residues. Trimming cost V 5 bases and J 7 bases; bases outside gene matches: 10.

The rearrangement uses TRBV13 and TRBJ2-1; 7 bases are shared with TRBD2. V gave up 4 bases and J gave up 1 base; unmatched junction bases: 10. This CDR3 is built from 17 residues. In germline, CDR1 is PRHDT, CDR2 FYEKMQ (reference sequence). The CDR3 region is CASSSFTSESSYNEQFF. CDR3 bases: TGTGCCAGCAGCTCGTTTACTAGCGAATCATCCTACAATGAGCAGTTCTTC.

V usage is TRBV27 and J usage is TRBJ2-7; 8 bases agree with TRBD1. With V trimmed by 7 bases and J by 2 bases, 10 bases remained unmatched. Germline lookup yields CDR1 MNHEY and CDR2 SMNVEV (reference sequence). The CDR3 contains 15 residues. CDR3 sequence reads: CASTPTGANPYEQYF. The CDR3, as DNA: TGTGCCAGCACCCCGACAGGGGCGAATCCCTACGAGCAGTACTTC.

This clone appeared a few times. V usage is TRBV10-1 and J usage is TRBJ1-1, with D possibly matching TRBD1 (6 bases). V lost 0 bases and J 7 bases, leaving 12 bases between the germline ends. The length of the CDR3 is 14 residues. Germline V lookup: CDR1 WNHNN, CDR2 SYGVQD (reference sequence). The CDR3 DNA sequence: TGCGCCAGCAGTGAGTCGAGGCAGGGGATTGAAGCTTTCTTT. Amino acids: CASSESRQGIEAFF.

The rearrangement links TRBV5-1 to TRBJ2-7, with TRBD2 matching 10 bases. The germline gives CDR1 SGHRS, CDR2 YFSETQ. The CDR3 loop spans 14 amino acids. The junction had 9 bases not matched to a gene; V was cut back by 7 bases and J by 5 bases. The CDR3 DNA is TGCGCCAGCGGGGTAGCGGGGGGCAATAACGAGCAGTACTTC. The encoded protein is CASGVAGGNNEQYF.

CDR3 DNA: TGTGCCAGCAGAGAGGGACAGGGGAGTCGTGAAAAACTGTTTTTT. It encodes CASREGQGSREKLFF. The chain carries TRBV28 and TRBJ1-4, with TRBD1 matching over 10 bases. The CDR3 sequence is 15 residues long. The ends lost 6 bases at V and 7 bases at J; junction bases unmatched: 8. The germline V gene has CDR1 MDHEN and CDR2 SYDVKM.

The chain carries TRBV5-5 and TRBJ1-1; D unresolved. Germline CDR1 and CDR2: SGHKS and YYEKEE (reference sequence). V gave up 2 bases and J gave up 3 bases, with 11 bases separating them. The CDR3 length is 14 residues. In DNA form, the CDR3 reads TGTGCCAGCAGCTTCTCGAGGAGGGACACTGAAGCTTTCTTT. Translation: CASSFSRRDTEAFF.

This chain uses TRBV4-1 with TRBJ1-6, with TRBD1 matching 8 bases. The germline gives CDR1 MGHRA, CDR2 YSYEKL. This CDR3 spans 14 amino acids. Trimming took 4 bases from V and 6 from J; bases not matched to a gene: 2. The DNA for the CDR3 is TGCGCCAGCAGCCCCAGGGGGCTTAATTCACCCCTCCACTTT. Translating gives CASSPRGLNSPLHF.

The chain combines TRBV6-5 with TRBJ1-6; TRBD1 matches at 7 bases. The J segment lost 6 bases and the V segment lost 11 bases, leaving 7 bases of the junction unmatched. The germline V gene has CDR1 MNHEY and CDR2 SVGAGI. The CDR3 runs to 13 residues. The CDR3 reads CASGTGVNSPLHF. Written as DNA, the CDR3 is TGTGCCTCTGGCACAGGGGTTAATTCACCCCTCCACTTT.

The rearrangement uses TRBV7-9 and TRBJ1-5, with a weak D call TRBD1 (6 bases). Trimming removed 4 bases at V and 3 bases at J, with 16 bases between. In germline, CDR1 is SEHNR, CDR2 FQNEAQ (reference sequence). CDR3 size: 16 residues. This chain's CDR3 is CASSSETGGYNQPQHF. As DNA, the CDR3 is TGTGCCAGCAGCTCTGAGACAGGAGGATACAATCAGCCCCAGCATTTT.